In its sample, the clone carrying this T cell receptor (beta chain) was seen many times. As yet, its antigen is unknown. The data were obtained in a study of CD8 T cells in ankylosing spondylitis. Points from the study as a whole: Among TCR beta sequences, a motif of under ten highly homologous variants appeared characteristic of ankylosing spondylitis blood. The study looked at matched synovial fluid samples from ankylosing spondylitis patients. Disease-linked clones were reported to be significantly enriched there. A CD8+ phenotype characterized the disease-linked clones, which were relatively rare in peripheral blood.

Quantitative 5'-RACE was performed with molecular barcodes, and it yielded the TCR beta libraries. TCRdb reanalysed the 5' RACE reads using MiXCR and keeps one entry per CDR3 protein. This sample has some 130,000 distinct CDR3 sequences; approximately 10% occur once, and the top ten carry 2.5% to 4%. This CDR3 is 15 amino acids long. V lost 0 bases to trimming and J lost 3 bases, with 9 bases between them. The germline gives CDR1 LGHNA, CDR2 YNFKEQ. The receptor was derived from a male donor with ankylosing spondylitis or in good health (not recorded which). This chain links TRBV4-2 with TRBJ2-4; tentative D call: TRBD1 (6 bases). The sequenced sample was blood, either unsorted or a sorted T cell fraction (not recorded which). CDR3 sequence: CASSQDGQRKNIQYF. The CDR3 DNA sequence: TGTGCCAGCAGCCAAGATGGACAGCGCAAAAACATTCAGTACTTC.